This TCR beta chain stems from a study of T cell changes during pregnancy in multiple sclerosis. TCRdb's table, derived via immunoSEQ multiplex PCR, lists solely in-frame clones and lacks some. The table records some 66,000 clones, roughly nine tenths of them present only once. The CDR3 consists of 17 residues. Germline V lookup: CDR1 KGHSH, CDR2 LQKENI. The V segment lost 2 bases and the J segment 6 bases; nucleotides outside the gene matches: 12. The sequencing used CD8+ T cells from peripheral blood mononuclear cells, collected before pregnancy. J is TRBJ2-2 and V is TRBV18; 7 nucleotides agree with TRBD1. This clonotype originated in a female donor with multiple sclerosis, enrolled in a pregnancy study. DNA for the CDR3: TGTGCCAGCTCACCATCGACAGGGAAGGTTATCGCCGGGGAGCTGTTTTTT. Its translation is CASSPSTGKVIAGELFF.